Presented here are 31 T cell receptor beta chains from one specimen sequenced in a study of cytomegalovirus exposure and HLA in healthy donors. PCR amplification relied on 60 Vbeta primers (plus 13 Jbeta primers). Sequencing was performed with immunoSEQ multiplex PCR; in TCRdb, only in-frame clones are kept and a portion is missing. The data hold 30,000 or so clones, with about 65% observed a single time. Sequenced: PBMCs. The source of these receptors is a man in his fifties or sixties in good health and CMV-seropositive.

This clone occurred once. The chain employs TRBV19 and TRBJ1-1; a possible D gene is TRBD1 (5 bases). V lost 4 bases and J lost 6, with 9 bases in between. The germline gives CDR1 LNHDA, CDR2 SQIVND (reference sequence). This CDR3 is built from 12 residues. As DNA, the CDR3 is TGTGCCAGTAGTACAGGGTCATCTGAAGCTTTCTTT. It is translated as CASSTGSSEAFF.

This chain joins TRBV4-1 and TRBJ2-5; no reliable D call. Per the germline V gene, CDR1 is MGHRA and CDR2 is YSYEKL. Trimming took off 0 bases at V and 5 bases at J, with 13 bases between the two ends. There are 15 residues in the CDR3. CDR3 sequence (DNA): TGCGCCAGCAGCCAAGATGGTACGGGTTCGGAGACCCAGTACTTC. It specifies CASSQDGTGSETQYF.

The chain's CDR3 is CASSNPGTSVTQYF. CDR3 bases: TGTGCCAGCAGTAATCCCGGGACTAGCGTGACCCAGTACTTC. The gene calls are TRBV2 and TRBJ2-5; 10 bases are shared with TRBD2. Trimming at V came to 5 bases and at J to 7 bases, leaving 7 bases not matched to a gene. CDR1 is SNHLY, CDR2 FYNNEI, per germline. This CDR3 region has 14 residues.

The genes are TRBV6-6 and TRBJ1-1, with D tentatively TRBD1 (5 bases). CDR3 length equals 12 residues. V lost 6 bases and J lost 7, with 12 bases in between. Germline lookup yields CDR1 MNHNY and CDR2 SVGAGI (reference sequence). The CDR3 region has the DNA TGTGCCAGCAGACGAGACAGAGATGAAGCTTTCTTT. Its translation: CASRRDRDEAFF.

The chain couples TRBV9 to TRBJ2-2; D unresolved. Deletions cut 2 bases from V and 3 bases from J, with 11 bases between. CDR3 length: 15 amino acids. The V gene's germline CDR1 is SGDLS and CDR2 YYNGEE. The DNA of the CDR3 is TGTGCCAGCAGCGTTGGTCTAGTAGACACCGGGGAGCTGTTTTTT. Protein product: CASSVGLVDTGELFF.

The CDR3 region is CASNPLRGDKGHEQYF. The DNA for the CDR3 is TGTGCCAGCAATCCCTTGCGGGGGGATAAAGGCCACGAGCAGTACTTC. This chain connects TRBV2 to TRBJ2-5, with TRBD2 matching 8 bases. The J call may be wrong; the DNA end is better matched by TRBJ2-7. This CDR3 is 16 amino acids long. Per the germline V gene, CDR1 is SNHLY and CDR2 is FYNNEI.

This clone was counted between two and nine times. The chain joins TRBV5-4 to TRBJ1-5; D gene unclear. V shed 2 bases and J shed 3 bases, with 6 bases lying between them. The CDR3 is 13 amino acids. CDR1 and CDR2 (germline): SGHNT, YYREEE (reference sequence). The DNA of the CDR3 is TGTGCCAGCAGCTTTGAGCCCAATCAGCCCCAGCATTTT. It is translated as CASSFEPNQPQHF.

This chain connects TRBV9 to TRBJ2-1; D is ambiguous. V lost 0 bases and J 8 bases, leaving 15 bases between the germline ends. The CDR3 is 15 residues long. Germline V gives CDR1 SGDLS, CDR2 YYNGEE. The CDR3 loop reads CASSVVSSAAYEQFF. The CDR3 DNA reads as TGTGCCAGCAGCGTAGTTTCCAGCGCCGCTTATGAGCAGTTCTTC.

V is TRBV19 and J is TRBJ2-7; TRBD2 matches 11 bases. Trimming removed 3 bases from V and 4 bases from J; junction bases left unmatched: 2. From germline, CDR1 is LNHDA and CDR2 SQIVND (reference sequence). The CDR3 totals 14 residues. The CDR3 DNA follows: TGTGCCAGTAGTATCGGGACTAGCGGTTACGAGCAGTACTTC. This encodes CASSIGTSGYEQYF.

This chain uses TRBV7-6 with TRBJ2-1; 7 bases agree with TRBD2. CDR1 is SGHVS, CDR2 FNYEAQ, per germline. This CDR3 has 14 amino acids. The ends lost 5 bases at V and 7 bases at J; junction bases unmatched: 8. The CDR3 here is CASSPGGVTNEQFF. The CDR3 DNA sequence: TGTGCCAGCAGCCCTGGGGGGGTGACTAATGAGCAGTTCTTC.

The rearrangement joins TRBV28 to TRBJ1-2; possibly TRBD1 for D (5 bases). Germline lookup yields CDR1 MDHEN and CDR2 SYDVKM. The V and J ends lost 4 bases and 4 bases respectively, with 13 bases between them. This CDR3 contains 14 residues. Here the CDR3 reads CASSSPSGVYGYTF. In nucleotides, the CDR3 is TGTGCCAGCAGTTCCCCCTCGGGGGTCTATGGCTACACCTTC.

The chain uses TRBV7-9 and TRBJ2-1; 12 bases align to TRBD1. This CDR3 comprises 15 residues. CDR1 is SEHNR, CDR2 FQNEAQ, per germline (reference sequence). V dropped 4 bases and J dropped 7; count of bases not matched to a gene: 5. The CDR3 here is CASSSRDRGLNEQFF. The DNA for the CDR3 is TGTGCCAGCAGCTCCCGGGACAGGGGGCTTAATGAGCAGTTCTTC.

CDR3 amino acids: CASSKQGTEAFF. The DNA of the CDR3 is TGTGCCAGCAGTAAACAGGGGACTGAAGCTTTCTTT. The chain has TRBV28 and TRBJ1-1, with TRBD1 matching over 7 bases. The CDR3 contains 12 residues. In germline, CDR1 is MDHEN, CDR2 SYDVKM. Germline trimming cut 5 bases from V and 5 bases from J; bases unmatched to any gene: 2.

V is TRBV9 and J is TRBJ2-3, with TRBD1 as a possible D gene (5 bases). Germline loops: CDR1 SGDLS, CDR2 YYNGEE. V was cut by 0 bases and J by 4 bases, with 6 bases left in between. This CDR3 comprises 13 residues. Here the CDR3 reads CASSVGGSDTQYF. The CDR3 region has the DNA TGTGCCAGCAGCGTAGGGGGCTCAGATACGCAGTATTTT.

The CDR3 coding sequence is TGTGCCAGCGGTGGGGGGTACTATGGCTACACCTTC. Protein sequence: CASGGGYYGYTF. The V and J genes are TRBV28 and TRBJ1-2; TRBD1 is a possible D gene (5 bases). V was shortened by 8 bases and J by 3 bases, with 10 bases between the two germline ends. Per the germline V gene, CDR1 is MDHEN and CDR2 is SYDVKM. The CDR3 covers 12 residues.

This clone was seen a handful of times. The chain joins TRBV11-2 to TRBJ1-6, with D unclear. Trimming removed 0 bases from V and 0 bases from J, with 12 bases in between. This CDR3 is 18 amino acids long. Per the germline V gene, CDR1 is SGHAT and CDR2 is FQNNGV. The CDR3 here is CASSLDTQRSSYNSPLHF. CDR3 sequence (DNA): TGTGCCAGCAGCTTAGATACACAGCGGAGCTCCTATAATTCACCCCTCCACTTT.

This chain connects TRBV5-1 to TRBJ1-2; tentatively, D is TRBD1 (6 bases). Trimming pared 0 bases from V and 5 bases from J, leaving 8 bases between. This CDR3 comprises 13 residues. Germline values: CDR1 SGHRS, CDR2 YFSETQ. DNA of the CDR3: TGCGCCAGCAGCTTGGAGGGGGGGTATGGCTACACCTTC. Encoded protein: CASSLEGGYGYTF.

The V gene is TRBV6-6, the J gene TRBJ2-1; the match to TRBD2 covers 8 bases. This CDR3 contains 13 residues. CDR1 is MNHNY, CDR2 SVGAGI, per germline (reference sequence). The V segment lost 10 bases and the J segment 4 bases; nucleotides outside the gene matches: 6. CDR3 nucleotides: TGTGCCATCTCGACTAGCGCGTACAATGAGCAGTTCTTC. It codes for CAISTSAYNEQFF.

The chain is built from TRBV5-4 and TRBJ2-4; TRBD2 matches at 11 bases. This CDR3 has 18 amino acids. Trimming took 3 bases from V and 2 from J; bases not matched to a gene: 10. CDR1 and CDR2 (germline): SGHNT, YYREEE (reference sequence). The CDR3 DNA is TGTGCCAGCAGCTCCGGGACTAGCGGTGGAGGGACCAAAAACATTCAGTACTTC. Translation: CASSSGTSGGGTKNIQYF.

This chain links TRBV30 with TRBJ1-2; D might be TRBD1 (6 bases). The CDR3 is made up of 12 amino acids. V lost 5 bases and J lost 4, with 11 bases in between. From germline, CDR1 is GTSNPN and CDR2 SVGIG (reference sequence). The CDR3 loop reads CAWDQGPYGYTF. The CDR3 DNA is TGTGCCTGGGACCAGGGGCCCTATGGCTACACCTTC.

This clone came up a few times. The chain links TRBV2 to TRBJ2-1; D might be TRBD1 (6 bases). V was shortened by 0 bases and J by 5 bases, with 11 bases between the two germline ends. The CDR3 extends over 15 amino acids. The germline CDR1 and CDR2 sequences are SNHLY and FYNNEI. The CDR3 DNA reads TGTGCCAGCAGTGAAGCCGGGACAAGGCACAATGAGCAGTTCTTC. Its translation: CASSEAGTRHNEQFF. Drawing the rest from reference TRBV2 and TRBJ2-1, the complete variable domain is EPEVTQTPSHQVTQMGQEVILRCVPISNHLYFYWYRQILGQKVEFLVSFYNNEISEKSEIFDDQFSVERPDGSNFTLKIRSTKLEDSAMYFCASSEAGTRHNEQFFGPGTRLTVL.

The V gene is TRBV2, the J gene TRBJ1-6; TRBD1 agrees at 8 bases. CDR1 and CDR2 (germline): SNHLY, FYNNEI. The V gene end was trimmed by 1 base and the J gene end by 3 bases; junction bases not matched to a gene: 2. This CDR3 region has 16 residues. This chain's CDR3 is CASSEGTGIYNSPLHF. The CDR3 nucleotides are TGTGCCAGCAGTGAAGGGACAGGGATCTATAATTCACCCCTCCACTTT.

There are a few counts of this clone. This chain connects TRBV13 to TRBJ1-2; 7 nucleotides align to TRBD1. The CDR3 spans 12 residues. From germline, CDR1 is PRHDT and CDR2 FYEKMQ (reference sequence). V lost 3 bases and J lost 5; bases outside the gene matches: 0. The CDR3 sequence: CASSLGQYGYTF. The CDR3 DNA sequence: TGTGCCAGCAGCTTGGGACAGTATGGCTACACCTTC.

J is TRBJ2-7 and V is TRBV25-1, with TRBD2 matching over 7 bases. Germline CDR1 is MGHDK and CDR2 is SYGVNS. This CDR3 contains 14 residues. Trimming took 3 bases from V and 2 from J; bases not matched to a gene: 4. The CDR3 loop is CASSEAGAPYEQYF. Written as DNA, the CDR3 is TGTGCCAGCAGTGAGGCGGGAGCACCCTACGAGCAGTACTTC.

This clone was seen a handful of times. The CDR3 DNA reads TGTGCCAGCAGCTTACGGCCTAGCGCAAACACAGATACGCAGTATTTT. Protein product: CASSLRPSANTDTQYF. The V and J genes are TRBV7-8 and TRBJ2-3; TRBD2 might be the D (6 bases). The germline V gene has CDR1 SGHVS and CDR2 FQNEAQ. This CDR3 spans 16 amino acids. V lost 2 bases, J lost 2 bases, and 14 bases lay in between.

J is TRBJ1-2 and V is TRBV29-1; TRBD1 matches at 8 bases. In germline, CDR1 is SQVTM, CDR2 ANQGSEA. V was pared by 3 bases and J by 7 bases, with 13 bases of the junction left unmatched. CDR3 length: 15 residues. The CDR3 loop is CSVEGDRNSLFGYTF. DNA for the CDR3: TGCAGCGTTGAGGGGGACAGGAATTCTTTATTTGGCTACACCTTC.

The V gene is TRBV5-1, the J gene TRBJ2-7, with D possibly matching TRBD2 (6 bases). The CDR3 consists of 13 residues. Germline loops: CDR1 SGHRS, CDR2 YFSETQ. Trimming cost V 0 bases and J 3 bases, with 7 bases left between them. The chain's CDR3 is CASSLVGSYEQYF. The CDR3 nucleotides are TGCGCCAGCAGCTTGGTCGGGAGCTACGAGCAGTACTTC.

This clone was detected a few times. The V and J genes are TRBV9 and TRBJ2-1; TRBD2 aligns across 7 bases. The V gene end was trimmed by 4 bases and the J gene end by 0 bases; junction bases not matched to a gene: 7. The V gene's germline CDR1 is SGDLS and CDR2 YYNGEE. The CDR3 runs 16 residues. CDR3 sequence reads: CASSKGGGASYNEQFF. In DNA, the CDR3 is TGTGCCAGCAGCAAAGGCGGGGGAGCCTCCTACAATGAGCAGTTCTTC.

V usage is TRBV7-9 and J usage is TRBJ2-1, with D maybe TRBD1 (6 bases). The CDR3 contains 16 residues. The V gene's germline CDR1 is SEHNR and CDR2 FQNEAQ (reference sequence). The V and J ends lost 6 bases and 0 bases respectively, with 15 bases between them. The CDR3 spells CASRPPRGLSYNEQFF. DNA for the CDR3: TGTGCCAGCAGGCCACCCAGGGGCCTCTCCTACAATGAGCAGTTCTTC.

The rearrangement uses TRBV10-3 and TRBJ1-4; 7 positions match TRBD1. The junction had 2 bases not matched to a gene; V was cut back by 0 bases and J by 7 bases. The CDR3 is made up of 14 amino acids. CDR1 and CDR2 (germline): ENHRY, SYGVKD. For the CDR3, the DNA is TGTGCCATCAGTGAGTCCCCAGGGGGTGAAAAACTGTTTTTT. Protein product: CAISESPGGEKLFF.

J is TRBJ2-7 and V is TRBV7-2; 8 bases align to TRBD1. Trimming at V came to 1 base and at J to 4 bases, leaving 6 bases not matched to a gene. The CDR3 has 15 amino acids. From germline, CDR1 is SGHTA and CDR2 FQGNSA. The CDR3 loop reads CASSLVAGQVYEQYF. The DNA for the CDR3 is TGTGCCAGCAGCTTAGTCGCGGGACAGGTATACGAGCAGTACTTC. The entire variable domain, with the rest obtained from reference TRBV7-2 and TRBJ2-7, is as follows: GAGVSQSPSNKVTEKGKDVELRCDPISGHTALYWYRQSLGQGLEFLIYFQGNSAPDKSGLPSDRFSAERTGGSVSTLTIQRTQQEDSAVYLCASSLVAGQVYEQYFGPGTRLTVT.